This T cell receptor (beta chain) was recovered during a study of cytomegalovirus exposure and HLA in healthy donors. Regarding the study as a whole: An Asian-associated ancestry cluster reportedly showed fewer N-insertions than the approximately 690-donor mean in a later analysis. Reports described diagnosis of cytomegalovirus status by the classifier as highly specific and sensitive.

Notes on this clone: What it binds is unknown.

It was with 60 Vbeta and 13 Jbeta primers that the PCR ran. Assay used: immunoSEQ multiplex PCR; TCRdb lists only in-frame clones, some missing. In total, the table holds about 160,000 clones. The germline V gene has CDR1 LNHDA and CDR2 SQIVND (reference sequence). The length of the CDR3 is 16 residues. V gave up 5 bases and J gave up 0 bases; unmatched junction bases: 5. The specimen was PBMCs. This receptor was identified in a man aged 30 to 45 in good health and CMV-seronegative. The chain has TRBV19 and TRBJ2-7, with 12 bases identical to TRBD2. CDR3 nucleotides: TGTGCCAGTAGTTTAAGGACTAGCGGGAACTCCTACGAGCAGTACTTC. Translating gives CASSLRTSGNSYEQYF. Using reference TRBV19 and TRBJ2-7 for the parts outside the CDR3, the full variable domain is DGGITQSPKYLFRKEGQNVTLSCEQNLNHDAMYWYRQDPGQGLRLIYYSQIVNDFQKGDIAEGYSVSREKKESFPLTVTSAQKNPTAFYLCASSLRTSGNSYEQYFGPGTRLTVT.